This TCR beta chain was captured by sequencing in a study of shared clonotypes between healthy human individuals. The study's findings and limits: Though the depth was large, rarefaction showed that sorted-subset sequencing was incomplete.

Naive CD8 cells lacked CD45RO and underwent positive selection for CCR7, leaving out terminally differentiated effector memory CD45RA+ cells. This table comes from immunoSEQ multiplex PCR, and its TCRdb copy is limited to in-frame clones, with some not included. The sample shows over 2,000,000 clones, approximately 92% of them seen only once. Of note for this clone: What it binds is not known.

The V end was cut by 0 bases, the J end by 0 bases, with 17 bases between. The CDR3 loop spans 18 amino acids. This receptor was obtained from a man aged 18 to 29 in good health. Some clones in this sample may be carry-over from other donors' samples. The chain combines TRBV23-1 with TRBJ1-1, with a possible D match to TRBD1 (6 bases). TRBV23-1 is noted as an ORF with a role that remains uncertain. The material sequenced was naive CD8+ T cells from PBMCs. CDR3 protein: CASSQSKGTLVMNTEAFF. The CDR3 DNA is TGCGCCAGCAGTCAATCGAAGGGGACACTAGTTATGAACACTGAAGCTTTCTTT.